Here is one T cell receptor beta chain with its context. The target antigen is unknown. This sample is drawn from a study of human T cells and chemical hapten exposure. At the level of the study: TCR yields differed between samples (mainly from small differences in pooled library volume). Study-wide results and caveats: TCRs exceeding 1 in 1000 frequency stayed unchanged with DPC sensitization.

Within the library, unique molecular identifiers were attached to each individual cDNA molecule. In the original analysis: Ranging from roughly 23,224 to 700,000, TCR counts per sample had a median value of around 100,000. TCRdb analysed the 5' RACE reads with MiXCR anew, one entry per CDR3 protein. These V and J calls originate from TCRdb's pipeline instead of the authors' own analysis. The sample records under 150,000 distinct CDR3 sequences, approximately 20% being singletons. Germline values: CDR1 MDHEN, CDR2 SYDVKM. The V end lost 2 bases, the J end lost 4 bases, and 11 bases lay between the germline ends. The CDR3 length is 14 residues. Before extraction, the whole blood was not fractionated, and total RNA was taken from it.

The chain joins TRBV28 to TRBJ1-2; a possible D gene is TRBD1 (5 bases). This receptor was taken from a human donor in good health. The CDR3 region is CASSLLRDGYGYTF. CDR3 nucleotide sequence: TGTGCCAGCAGTTTACTCCGGGACGGCTATGGCTACACCTTC.